These T cell receptor beta chains were read from a single sample in a study of T cell repertoires in cytomegalovirus infection. TCRdb passed the reads through MiXCR, listing each CDR3 protein once. The sample shows approximately 500,000 distinct CDR3 sequences, 26% of them seen only once. The sequencing input was PBMCs. The receptors shown here come from a human donor in good health (CMV status not recorded). Some clones in this sample may be carry-over from other donors' samples. Each CDR3 is given with its conserved first and last residue. The D gene is left open where the match is weak. Rows give clone size only sometimes, using once, few, many, or a class for an expanded clone.

V gene: TRBV28; clone size: few; J gene: TRBJ1-5; D gene: TRBD1; CDR3 protein: CASSFSATGREPQHF; CDR3 DNA: TGTGCCAGCAGTTTTTCAGCGACAGGGAGGGAGCCCCAGCATTTT
V gene: TRBV7-2; clone size: many; J gene: TRBJ1-2; D gene: .; CDR3 protein: CASSLEQGPNYGYTF; CDR3 DNA: TGTGCCAGCAGCTTAGAACAGGGACCTAACTATGGCTACACCTTC
V gene: TRBV5-4; clone size: .; J gene: TRBJ2-3; D gene: TRBD2; CDR3 protein: CASSFGLGVDTQYF; CDR3 DNA: TGTGCCAGCAGCTTCGGACTAGGAGTAGATACGCAGTATTTT
V gene: TRBV7-2; clone size: many; J gene: TRBJ2-3; D gene: .; CDR3 protein: CASSFKGGKSTDTQYF; CDR3 DNA: TGTGCCAGCAGCTTCAAGGGGGGGAAGAGTACAGATACGCAGTATTTT
V gene: TRBV19; clone size: .; J gene: TRBJ2-5; D gene: TRBD2; CDR3 protein: CASSTPGLAGVVSF; CDR3 DNA: TGTGCCAGTAGTACCCCGGGACTAGCGGGAGTGGTCTCGTTC
V gene: TRBV29-1; clone size: .; J gene: TRBJ1-2; D gene: .; CDR3 protein: CSVQGRPTGYGYTF; CDR3 DNA: TGCAGCGTCCAGGGGCGCCCTACAGGGTATGGCTACACCTTC
V gene: TRBV29-1; clone size: .; J gene: TRBJ2-2; D gene: .; CDR3 protein: CSVDQGFTGELFF; CDR3 DNA: TGCAGCGTTGATCAGGGGTTCACCGGGGAGCTGTTTTTT
V gene: TRBV19; clone size: few; J gene: TRBJ2-7; D gene: TRBD2; CDR3 protein: CASSRAPGLAGEQYF; CDR3 DNA: TGTGCCAGTAGTAGAGCCCCGGGACTAGCGGGGGAGCAGTACTTC
V gene: TRBV7-2; clone size: many; J gene: TRBJ2-5; D gene: .; CDR3 protein: CASSLAVEETQYF; CDR3 DNA: TGTGCCAGCAGCTTAGCGGTAGAAGAGACCCAGTACTTC
V gene: TRBV6-1; clone size: .; J gene: TRBJ1-5; D gene: .; CDR3 protein: CASSQRGAGRNQPQHF; CDR3 DNA: TGTGCCAGCAGCCAGAGAGGGGCAGGGCGCAATCAGCCCCAGCATTTT
V gene: TRBV7-2; clone size: many; J gene: TRBJ1-5; D gene: .; CDR3 protein: CASSLGGGGNQPQHF; CDR3 DNA: TGTGCCAGCAGCTTAGGGGGGGGGGGCAATCAGCCCCAGCATTTT
V gene: TRBV4-3; clone size: .; J gene: TRBJ2-2; D gene: .; CDR3 protein: CASSQGRDTGELFF; CDR3 DNA: TGCGCCAGCAGCCAAGGAAGGGACACCGGGGAGCTGTTTTTT
V gene: TRBV24-1; clone size: .; J gene: TRBJ2-2; D gene: TRBD2; CDR3 protein: CATRGLAGSGELFF; CDR3 DNA: TGTGCCACCCGGGGACTAGCGGGGTCCGGGGAGCTGTTTTTT
V gene: TRBV19; clone size: .; J gene: TRBJ2-6; D gene: .; CDR3 protein: CASIDRGGANVLTF; CDR3 DNA: TGTGCCAGTATCGATAGGGGTGGGGCCAACGTCCTGACTTTC
V gene: TRBV6-2/TRBV6-3; clone size: .; J gene: TRBJ1-5; D gene: .; CDR3 protein: CASSSLSADADGSQHF; CDR3 DNA: TGTGCCAGCAGTTCCTTAAGTGCCGATGCGGACGGCTCCCAACATTTT
V gene: TRBV2; clone size: .; J gene: TRBJ2-1; D gene: TRBD2; CDR3 protein: CASSEAGLRGRLAGTLAYNEQFF; CDR3 DNA: TGTGCCAGCAGTGAAGCGGGTTTGCGCGGAAGGTTAGCGGGAACTCTCGCCTACAATGAGCAGTTCTTC
V gene: TRBV6-2/TRBV6-3; clone size: .; J gene: TRBJ1-1; D gene: .; CDR3 protein: CASSYRDTEAFF; CDR3 DNA: TGTGCCAGCAGTTATAGGGACACTGAAGCTTTCTTT
V gene: TRBV7-9; clone size: .; J gene: TRBJ2-1; D gene: TRBD2; CDR3 protein: CASSLALASGRHEQFF; CDR3 DNA: TGTGCCAGCAGCTTAGCGCTAGCTAGCGGGAGGCATGAGCAGTTCTTC
V gene: TRBV7-8; clone size: many; J gene: TRBJ2-2; D gene: .; CDR3 protein: CASRGANTGELFF; CDR3 DNA: TGTGCCAGCCGGGGAGCAAACACCGGGGAGCTGTTTTTT
V gene: TRBV6-6; clone size: few; J gene: TRBJ2-2; D gene: TRBD2; CDR3 protein: CASSPGRAGGGELFF; CDR3 DNA: TGTGCCAGCAGCCCCGGGCGAGCGGGAGGGGGGGAGCTGTTTTTT
V gene: TRBV6-2/TRBV6-3; clone size: .; J gene: TRBJ2-1; D gene: TRBD2; CDR3 protein: CASSYSFGTSGKTSYNEQFF; CDR3 DNA: TGTGCCAGCAGTTACTCGTTCGGGACTAGCGGGAAAACTTCCTACAATGAGCAGTTCTTC
V gene: TRBV18; clone size: .; J gene: TRBJ1-6; D gene: .; CDR3 protein: CASSPEGRGDSPLHF; CDR3 DNA: TGTGCCAGCTCACCAGAAGGAAGGGGTGATTCACCCCTCCACTTT
V gene: TRBV6-5; clone size: many; J gene: TRBJ2-3; D gene: .; CDR3 protein: CASSYGGVSTDTQYF; CDR3 DNA: TGTGCCAGCAGTTACGGCGGAGTCAGCACAGATACGCAGTATTTT
V gene: TRBV18; clone size: .; J gene: TRBJ1-2; D gene: TRBD1; CDR3 protein: CASSPGRGQGNGYTF; CDR3 DNA: TGTGCCAGCTCACCAGGAAGAGGACAGGGGAATGGCTACACCTTC
V gene: TRBV7-4; clone size: .; J gene: TRBJ1-1; D gene: TRBD1; CDR3 protein: CASSLTGMTEAFF; CDR3 DNA: TGTGCCAGCAGCCTGACAGGGATGACTGAAGCTTTCTTT